This TCR beta chain came from a study of naive and memory T cell subsets. This CDR3 region has 14 residues. The V and J ends lost 8 bases and 2 bases respectively, with 16 bases between them. Germline V lookup: CDR1 PRHDT, CDR2 FYEKMQ (reference sequence). CD4+ T cell IFNgamma after overnight CMV lysate exposure gave donor CMV status. Both TRBC1 and TRBC2 were covered by a beta constant-region primer of two equimolar oligonucleotides. Ligated cDNA was amplified by four rounds of PCR with nested alpha and beta constant-region primers and SP2. TCRdb processed the UMI-ligation and nested PCR reads anew with MiXCR; each CDR3 protein has one entry. The sample has 95,000 to 150,000 distinct CDR3 sequences, about 36% seen once; the top ten hold 0.8% to 1%. This clonotype has more than one count but fewer than ten.

Sequenced sample: central memory CD4+ T cells from blood. The chain combines TRBV13 with TRBJ2-7; a weak D match, TRBD1 (7 bases). This sequence was found in a human donor in good health. The DNA for the CDR3 is TGTGCCAGCTCGCGGAGGGGACAGCCCTACGAGCAGTACTTC. Translating gives CASSRRGQPYEQYF.